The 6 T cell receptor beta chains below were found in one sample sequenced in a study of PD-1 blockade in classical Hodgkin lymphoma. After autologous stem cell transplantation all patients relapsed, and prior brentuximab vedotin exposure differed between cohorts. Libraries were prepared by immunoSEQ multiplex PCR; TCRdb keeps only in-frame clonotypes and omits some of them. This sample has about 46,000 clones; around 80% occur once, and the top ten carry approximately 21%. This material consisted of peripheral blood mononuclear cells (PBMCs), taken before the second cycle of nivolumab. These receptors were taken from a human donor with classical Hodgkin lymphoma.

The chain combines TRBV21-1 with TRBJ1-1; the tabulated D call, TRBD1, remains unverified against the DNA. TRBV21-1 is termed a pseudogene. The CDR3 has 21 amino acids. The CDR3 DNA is TGTGCCAGCAGCACCCTATTAGGACAGGGGGCTTTAGTGGTGAGGAACACTGAAGCTTTCTTT. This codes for CASSTLLGQGALVVRNTEAFF.

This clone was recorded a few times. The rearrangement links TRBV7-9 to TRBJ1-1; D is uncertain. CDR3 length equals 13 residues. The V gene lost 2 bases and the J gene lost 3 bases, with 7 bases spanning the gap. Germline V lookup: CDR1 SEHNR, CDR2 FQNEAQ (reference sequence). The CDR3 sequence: CASSLLRDTEAFF. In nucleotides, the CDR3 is TGTGCCAGCAGCTTATTAAGGGACACTGAAGCTTTCTTT. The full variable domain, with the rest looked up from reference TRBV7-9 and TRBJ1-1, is DTGVSQNPRHKITKRGQNVTFRCDPISEHNRLYWYRQTLGQGPEFLTYFQNEAQLEKSRLLSDRFSAERPKGSFSTLEIQRTEQGDSAMYLCASSLLRDTEAFFGQGTRLTVV.

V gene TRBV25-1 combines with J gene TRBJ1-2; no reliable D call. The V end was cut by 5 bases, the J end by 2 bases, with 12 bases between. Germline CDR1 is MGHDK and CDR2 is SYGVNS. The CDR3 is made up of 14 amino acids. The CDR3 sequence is CASSPTGGNYGYTF. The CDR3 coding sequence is TGTGCCAGCAGTCCGACGGGAGGGAACTATGGCTACACCTTC.

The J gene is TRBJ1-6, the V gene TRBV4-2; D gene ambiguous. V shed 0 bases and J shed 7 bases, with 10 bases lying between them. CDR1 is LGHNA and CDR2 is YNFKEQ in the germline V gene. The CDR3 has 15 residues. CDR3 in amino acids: CASSQEAPLNSPLHF. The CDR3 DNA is TGTGCCAGCAGCCAAGAGGCGCCCCTCAATTCACCCCTCCACTTT.

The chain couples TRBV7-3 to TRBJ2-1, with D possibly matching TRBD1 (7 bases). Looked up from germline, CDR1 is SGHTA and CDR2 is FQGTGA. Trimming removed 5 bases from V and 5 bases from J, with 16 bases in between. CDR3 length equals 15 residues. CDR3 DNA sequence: TGTGCCAGCAGCCGCGCAGGGGGGAGGAACAATGAGCAGTTCTTC. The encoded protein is CASSRAGGRNNEQFF.

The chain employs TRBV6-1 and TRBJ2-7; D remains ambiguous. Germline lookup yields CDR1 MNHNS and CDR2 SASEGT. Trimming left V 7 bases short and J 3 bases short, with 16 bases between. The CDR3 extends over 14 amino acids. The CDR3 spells CASIPGIGVYEQYF. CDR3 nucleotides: TGTGCCAGCATCCCAGGTATAGGTGTCTACGAGCAGTACTTC.